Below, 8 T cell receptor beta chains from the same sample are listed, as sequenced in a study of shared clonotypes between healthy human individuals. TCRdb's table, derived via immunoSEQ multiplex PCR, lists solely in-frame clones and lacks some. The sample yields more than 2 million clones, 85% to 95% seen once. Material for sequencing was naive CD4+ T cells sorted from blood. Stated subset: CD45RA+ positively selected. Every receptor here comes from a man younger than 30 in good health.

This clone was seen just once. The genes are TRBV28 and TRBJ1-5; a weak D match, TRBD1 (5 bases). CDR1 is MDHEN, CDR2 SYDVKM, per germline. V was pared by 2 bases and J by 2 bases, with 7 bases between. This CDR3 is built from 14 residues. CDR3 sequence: CASSLEQGNQPQHF. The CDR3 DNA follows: TGTGCCAGCAGTTTAGAACAGGGCAATCAGCCCCAGCATTTT.

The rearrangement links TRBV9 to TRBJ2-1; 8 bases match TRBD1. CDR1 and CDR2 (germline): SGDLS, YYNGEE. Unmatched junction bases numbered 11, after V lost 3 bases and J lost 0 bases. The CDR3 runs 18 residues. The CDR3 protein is CASSARTGSGISYNEQFF. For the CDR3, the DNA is TGTGCCAGCAGCGCCAGGACAGGGTCGGGGATCTCCTACAATGAGCAGTTCTTC.

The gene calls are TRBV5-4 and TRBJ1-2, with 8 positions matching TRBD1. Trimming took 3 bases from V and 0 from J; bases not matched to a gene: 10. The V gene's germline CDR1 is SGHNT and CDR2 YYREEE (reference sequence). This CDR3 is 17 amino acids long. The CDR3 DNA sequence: TGTGCCAGCAGCTGGTCCCAGGGGGCAAACCCTAACTATGGCTACACCTTC. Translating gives CASSWSQGANPNYGYTF. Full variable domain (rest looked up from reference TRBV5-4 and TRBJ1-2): ETGVTQSPTHLIKTRGQQVTLRCSSQSGHNTVSWYQQALGQGPQFIFQYYREEENGRGNFPPRFSGLQFPNYSSELNVNALELDDSALYLCASSWSQGANPNYGYTFGSGTRLTVV.

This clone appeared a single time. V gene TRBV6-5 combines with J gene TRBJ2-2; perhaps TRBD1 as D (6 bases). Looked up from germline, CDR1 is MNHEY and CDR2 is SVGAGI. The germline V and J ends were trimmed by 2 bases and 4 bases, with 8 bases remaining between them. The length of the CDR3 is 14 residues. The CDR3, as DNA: TGTGCCAGCAGTTACGAGGGGGTCACCGGGGAGCTGTTTTTT. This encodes CASSYEGVTGELFF.

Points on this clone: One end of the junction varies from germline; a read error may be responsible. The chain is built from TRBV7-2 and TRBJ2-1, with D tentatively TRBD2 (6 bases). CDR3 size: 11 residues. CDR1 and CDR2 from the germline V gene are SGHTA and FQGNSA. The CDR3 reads CASSPTGTPVF. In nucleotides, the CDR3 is TGTGCCAGCAGCCCCACCGGGACTCCTGTCTTC.

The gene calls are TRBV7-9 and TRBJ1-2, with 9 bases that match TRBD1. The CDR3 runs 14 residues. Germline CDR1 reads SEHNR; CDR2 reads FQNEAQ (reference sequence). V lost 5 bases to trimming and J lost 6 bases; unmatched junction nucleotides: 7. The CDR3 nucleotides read TGTGCCAGCAGCACGGGACAGGGTAGCGATGGCTACACCTTC. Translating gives CASSTGQGSDGYTF.

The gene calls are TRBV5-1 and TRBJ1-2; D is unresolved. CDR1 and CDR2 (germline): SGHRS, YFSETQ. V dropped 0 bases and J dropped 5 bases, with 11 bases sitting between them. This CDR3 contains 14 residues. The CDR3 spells CASSLGSVGYGYTF. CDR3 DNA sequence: TGCGCCAGCAGCTTGGGGTCGGTTGGGTATGGCTACACCTTC.

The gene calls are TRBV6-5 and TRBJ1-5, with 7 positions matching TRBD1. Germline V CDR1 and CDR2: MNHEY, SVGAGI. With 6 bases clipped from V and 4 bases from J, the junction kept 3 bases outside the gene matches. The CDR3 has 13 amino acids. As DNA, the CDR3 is TGTGCCAGCAGCCAGGGACAGAATCAGCCCCAGCATTTT. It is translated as CASSQGQNQPQHF.